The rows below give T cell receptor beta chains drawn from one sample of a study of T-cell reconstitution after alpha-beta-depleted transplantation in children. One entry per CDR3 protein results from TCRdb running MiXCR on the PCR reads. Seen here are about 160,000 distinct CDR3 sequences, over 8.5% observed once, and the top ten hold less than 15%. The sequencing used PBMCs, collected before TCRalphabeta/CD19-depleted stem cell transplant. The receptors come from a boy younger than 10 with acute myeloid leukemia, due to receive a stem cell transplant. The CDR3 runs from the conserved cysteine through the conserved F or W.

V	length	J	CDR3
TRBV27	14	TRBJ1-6	CASGGAYFNSPLHF
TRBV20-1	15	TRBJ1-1	CSARGLGQLNTEAFF
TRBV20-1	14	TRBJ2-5	CSATPWRGEETQYF
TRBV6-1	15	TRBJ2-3	CASSAVGGTINTQYF
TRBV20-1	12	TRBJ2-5	CSARGQGETQYF
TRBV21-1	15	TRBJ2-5	CASSKSAGGQETQYF
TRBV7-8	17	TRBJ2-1	CASSAPGLAGGNNEQFF
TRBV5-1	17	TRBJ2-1	CASSSPNGLARADEQFF
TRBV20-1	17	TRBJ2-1	CCFGGRDAGGPYNEQFF
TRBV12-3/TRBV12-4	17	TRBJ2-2	CASSLIGGSGITGELFF
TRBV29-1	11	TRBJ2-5	CSARGRETQYF
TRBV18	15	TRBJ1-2	CASSPPFWDFNGYTF
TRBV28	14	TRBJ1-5	CASIEGQGDQPQHF
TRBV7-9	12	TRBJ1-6	CASSRQGSPLHF
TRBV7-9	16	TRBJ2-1	CASSNRGRGSYNEQFF
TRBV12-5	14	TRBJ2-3	CASEGDSGTDTQYF
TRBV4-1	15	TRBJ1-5	CASSQAAGINQPQHF
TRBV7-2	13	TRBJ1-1	CASSLARYTEAFF
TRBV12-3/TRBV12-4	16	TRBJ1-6	CASSLRGISYNSPLHF
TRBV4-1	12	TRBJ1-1	CASNLMRTEAFF
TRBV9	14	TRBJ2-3	CASNTAGGTDTQYF
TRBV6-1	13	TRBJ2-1	CASTAALGDEQFF
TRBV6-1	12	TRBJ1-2	CAGRREDYGYTF
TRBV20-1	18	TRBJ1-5	CSARDRAGGNTGNQPQHF
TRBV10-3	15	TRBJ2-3	CAISEAEKGPDTQYF
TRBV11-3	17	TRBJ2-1	CASSLGGPVRGGNEQFF
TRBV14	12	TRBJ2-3	CASSPGADTQYF